Listed below are T cell receptor beta chains from one sample, sequenced in a study of early T cells in non-severe SARS-CoV-2 infection. TCRdb itself ran the 5' RACE reads through MiXCR, one entry per CDR3 protein. The table has about 110,000 distinct CDR3 sequences, 9.5% to 13% seen once; the top ten hold 3% to 3.5%. The sequenced sample was whole blood. These TCRs come from an adult who was a healthcare worker with PCR-confirmed SARS-CoV-2 infection or an uninfected control (not recorded which). CDR3s include the opening cysteine and the closing phenylalanine or tryptophan. A D gene is named only where the DNA matches it firmly. Clone size, where shown, is once, few, many, or a class for clones that have expanded.

clone_size | j_call | d_call | v_call | cdr3_aa | cdr3_nt
. | TRBJ2-1 | TRBD2 | TRBV11-2 | CASSLGSGGPYNEQFF | TGTGCCAGCAGCTTAGGTAGCGGGGGACCCTACAATGAGCAGTTCTTC
. | TRBJ1-4 | TRBD1 | TRBV11-3 | CASGDRGGEKLFF | TGTGCCAGCGGGGACAGGGGAGGAGAAAAACTGTTTTTT
many | TRBJ2-7 | . | TRBV20-1 | CSAALLQGFEQYF | TGCAGTGCAGCCCTCTTACAGGGCTTCGAGCAGTACTTC
. | TRBJ1-2 | TRBD1 | TRBV27 | CASSYTPGQNGYTF | TGTGCCAGCAGTTATACTCCGGGACAGAATGGCTACACCTTC
many | TRBJ2-2 | . | TRBV20-1 | CSARGSSTGELFF | TGCAGTGCTCGGGGAAGTAGCACCGGGGAGCTGTTTTTT
few | TRBJ2-4 | . | TRBV7-6 | CASSGSGIQYF | TGTGCCAGCAGCGGATCAGGCATTCAGTACTTC
many | TRBJ2-3 | . | TRBV10-3 | CAISEQGKDTQYF | TGTGCCATCAGTGAGCAGGGGAAAGATACGCAGTATTTT
. | TRBJ2-7 | . | TRBV10-2 | CASRSSGFRDEQYF | TGCGCCAGCAGATCCTCAGGATTTAGGGACGAGCAGTACTTC
. | TRBJ2-1 | . | TRBV9 | CASSVDPRASNNEQFF | TGTGCCAGCAGCGTAGACCCCCGGGCGTCCAACAATGAGCAGTTCTTC
many | TRBJ1-2 | . | TRBV11-2 | CASSSGRVNGYTF | TGTGCCAGCAGCTCAGGGAGGGTGAATGGCTACACCTTC
many | TRBJ2-3 | . | TRBV6-1 | CASTGGQSTQYF | TGTGCCAGCACGGGGGGACAGAGTACGCAGTATTTT
many | TRBJ2-3 | . | TRBV5-1 | CASRSQWETDTQYF | TGCGCCAGCAGGTCCCAGTGGGAGACAGATACGCAGTATTTT
many | TRBJ1-2 | . | TRBV2 | CASSETGSGTPYGYTF | TGTGCCAGCAGTGAAACAGGGTCAGGGACGCCCTATGGCTACACCTTC
many | TRBJ2-4 | . | TRBV20-1 | CSALLLAKNIQYF | TGCAGTGCTTTATTATTAGCCAAAAACATTCAGTACTTC
. | TRBJ2-7 | . | TRBV7-9 | CASSLPPAREQYF | TGTGCCAGCAGCTTACCTCCAGCGAGGGAGCAGTACTTC
few | TRBJ2-2 | . | TRBV7-2 | CASRKGGNTGELFF | TGTGCCAGCAGGAAAGGGGGGAACACCGGGGAGCTGTTTTTT
many | TRBJ1-2 | . | TRBV6-6 | CASSSGAHYGYTF | TGTGCCAGCAGCTCCGGGGCCCACTATGGCTACACCTTC
. | TRBJ1-2 | . | TRBV27 | CASSLSVESGYTF | TGTGCCAGCAGTTTATCTGTGGAGAGCGGCTACACCTTC
many | TRBJ2-2 | . | TRBV29-1 | CSVEGAGENTGELFF | TGCAGCGTTGAAGGGGCAGGGGAGAACACCGGGGAGCTGTTTTTT
. | TRBJ1-2 | . | TRBV5-1 | CVSSAADGVNYGYTF | TGCGTCAGCAGCGCGGCGGACGGAGTTAACTATGGCTACACCTTC
. | TRBJ2-7 | . | TRBV29-1 | CSVSGPSEQYF | TGCAGCGTCTCGGGCCCCTCCGAGCAGTACTTC
few | TRBJ2-7 | . | TRBV12-3/TRBV12-4 | CASSSGTHRYEQYF | TGTGCCAGCAGTTCCGGGACACACCGTTACGAGCAGTACTTC
. | TRBJ1-6 | TRBD1 | TRBV4-2 | CASSHRTGDNSPLHF | TGTGCCAGCAGCCACCGGACAGGGGATAATTCACCCCTCCACTTT
many | TRBJ2-1 | TRBD1 | TRBV19 | CASSIVGTGLGNEQFF | TGTGCCAGTAGTATAGTTGGGACAGGACTTGGCAATGAGCAGTTCTTC
few | TRBJ2-7 | . | TRBV12-3/TRBV12-4 | CASSQFTAAGSEQYF | TGTGCCAGCAGCCAATTCACGGCTGCCGGGAGCGAGCAGTACTTC
. | TRBJ2-2 | . | TRBV10-3 | CAISESTANTGELFF | TGTGCCATCAGTGAGTCGACAGCGAACACCGGGGAGCTGTTTTTT
few | TRBJ1-1 | . | TRBV29-1 | CSVGGWNTEAFF | TGCAGCGTTGGGGGCTGGAACACTGAAGCTTTCTTT
. | TRBJ1-2 | TRBD1 | TRBV9 | CASSDQTRDSRVNYGYTF | TGTGCCAGCAGCGACCAAACAAGGGACAGCAGAGTAAACTATGGCTACACCTTC
. | TRBJ2-7 | TRBD1 | TRBV20-1 | CSARRKTGAYEQYF | TGCAGTGCTAGACGTAAGACAGGGGCCTACGAGCAGTACTTC
. | TRBJ2-7 | . | TRBV28 | CASSLDGAGTEQYF | TGTGCCAGCAGTTTAGACGGGGCAGGGACCGAGCAGTACTTC
. | TRBJ1-5 | TRBD1 | TRBV10-3 | CAIRGTGGDQPQHF | TGTGCCATCCGGGGGACAGGGGGTGATCAGCCCCAGCATTTT
. | TRBJ1-2 | . | TRBV6-1 | CASRPPPDPPKDYGYTF | TGTGCCAGCAGACCCCCACCCGACCCTCCCAAGGACTATGGCTACACCTTC
many | TRBJ2-3 | TRBD1 | TRBV6-1 | CASSRHRGEQGDTQYF | TGTGCCAGCAGCCGACACAGGGGGGAGCAAGGAGATACGCAGTATTTT
. | TRBJ2-7 | TRBD2 | TRBV11-2 | CASSAGLAGVPEQYF | TGTGCCAGCAGCGCGGGACTAGCGGGAGTGCCCGAGCAGTACTTC
. | TRBJ2-7 | . | TRBV4-1 | CASSQPTERNEQYF | TGCGCCAGCAGCCAACCAACAGAGAGAAACGAGCAGTACTTC
. | TRBJ2-2 | . | TRBV3-1 | CASSQDPPPNTGELFF | TGTGCCAGCAGCCAAGATCCTCCTCCGAACACCGGGGAGCTGTTTTTT
few | TRBJ1-4 | . | TRBV20-1 | CSSSRGGEKLFF | TGCAGCTCCTCCCGGGGGGGTGAAAAACTGTTTTTT
many | TRBJ2-7 | . | TRBV4-1 | CASSQAEPGRTYEQYF | TGCGCCAGCAGCCAAGCTGAGCCAGGGCGGACCTACGAGCAGTACTTC
few | TRBJ1-1 | TRBD1 | TRBV5-5 | CASSLAAGGWLNTEAFF | TGTGCCAGCAGCTTGGCGGCAGGGGGCTGGTTGAACACTGAAGCTTTCTTT
few | TRBJ1-2 | . | TRBV10-2 | CASSGTTNYGYTF | TGCGCCAGCTCCGGGACTACCAACTATGGCTACACCTTC
. | TRBJ2-5 | . | TRBV29-1 | CSVTGTKETQYF | TGCAGCGTGACGGGTACAAAAGAGACCCAGTACTTC
few | TRBJ2-5 | TRBD2 | TRBV11-2 | CASSLGLAGQETQYF | TGTGCCAGCAGCTTAGGCCTAGCGGGGCAAGAGACCCAGTACTTC
few | TRBJ1-4 | TRBD1 | TRBV27 | CASRRQGEFEKLFF | TGTGCCAGCAGGCGACAGGGCGAGTTTGAAAAACTGTTTTTT
few | TRBJ1-1 | . | TRBV5-6 | CASSLVRANTEAFF | TGTGCCAGCAGCTTGGTACGTGCGAACACTGAAGCTTTCTTT
few | TRBJ2-2 | . | TRBV12-3/TRBV12-4 | CASSPAIRSTGELFF | TGTGCCAGCAGTCCAGCAATCCGCAGCACCGGGGAGCTGTTTTTT
. | TRBJ2-7 | TRBD2 | TRBV29-1 | CSVEASGPYEQYF | TGCAGCGTTGAGGCTAGCGGGCCGTACGAGCAGTACTTC
many | TRBJ1-1 | . | TRBV27 | CASNAMRGARVTEAFF | TGTGCCAGCAATGCAATGAGGGGGGCGCGGGTCACTGAAGCTTTCTTT
. | TRBJ2-7 | TRBD1 | TRBV11-2 | CASSLGQGNSYEQYF | TGTGCCAGCAGCCTTGGACAGGGAAATTCCTACGAGCAGTACTTC
. | TRBJ2-7 | . | TRBV28 | CASRRETGLSYEQYF | TGTGCCAGCAGGAGGGAAACAGGTCTCTCCTACGAGCAGTACTTC
. | TRBJ2-2 | . | TRBV2 | CASREGTLYTGELFF | TGTGCCAGCAGGGAGGGGACACTTTACACCGGGGAGCTGTTTTTT
few | TRBJ1-2 | . | TRBV12-3/TRBV12-4 | CATGHSLGYTF | TGTGCCACCGGACATTCCTTGGGCTACACCTTC
. | TRBJ1-1 | . | TRBV12-3/TRBV12-4 | CASSSRGSLQGTEAFF | TGTGCCAGCAGTTCCCGGGGTAGCTTGCAGGGCACTGAAGCTTTCTTT
. | TRBJ2-3 | TRBD2 | TRBV20-1 | CSAPRREGRDTQYF | TGCAGTGCCCCCCGACGGGAGGGGAGGGATACGCAGTATTTT
. | TRBJ2-3 | TRBD2 | TRBV28 | CASSPVMGGGEWASDTQYF | TGTGCCAGCAGCCCCGTTATGGGCGGGGGGGAATGGGCGTCAGATACGCAGTATTTT